One TCR beta chain is described in this entry. This sample was included in a study of blood T cell repertoires in COVID-19. About the study: Samples of COVID-19 (acute and convalescent) were obtained from the United States, Italy and Spain. The cDNA or gDNA used as material had been derived from T cells, B-cell-depleted T cells, or PBMCs.

This CDR3 has 14 residues. CDR1 SGHKS and CDR2 YYEKEE come from the germline V gene (reference sequence). V lost 5 bases and J 3 bases, leaving 14 bases between the germline ends. The data were produced by immunoSEQ multiplex PCR, yet TCRdb's version contains in-frame clones alone and is incomplete. The table includes around 100,000 clones, roughly nine tenths detected once. The chain recombines TRBV5-5 with TRBJ1-1; D is unresolved. The clonotype was recovered from a man over 45 in a cohort sampled during active COVID-19. Sequenced sample: peripheral blood. CDR3 in amino acids: CASSTPEWDTEAFF. The CDR3 DNA reads as TGTGCCAGCAGTACCCCGGAGTGGGACACTGAAGCTTTCTTT. Full variable domain (outside the CDR3, taken from reference TRBV5-5 and TRBJ1-1): DAGVTQSPTHLIKTRGQQVTLRCSPISGHKSVSWYQQVLGQGPQFIFQYYEKEERGRGNFPDRFSARQFPNYSSELNVNALLLGDSALYLCASSTPEWDTEAFFGQGTRLTVV.